The 10 T cell receptor beta chains given below trace back to one sample, sequenced in a study of T cells in Graves' hyperthyroidism and ophthalmopathy. Amplification targeted TCR beta CDR3 regions from RNA transcripts. Researchers ran a first-round RT-PCR on the TCR CDR3 using the HTBI primer set. TCRdb passed the multiplex PCR reads through MiXCR, listing each CDR3 protein once. The sample shows around 620,000 distinct CDR3 sequences, 12% to 15% of them seen only once. The sequencing sample was made of blood. The receptors were gathered from a woman between 18 and 30 years old with Graves' ophthalmopathy.

This clonotype was observed many times. V usage is TRBV5-1 and J usage is TRBJ2-7, with D possibly matching TRBD1 (6 bases). The CDR3 is 14 amino acids. Per the germline V gene, CDR1 is SGHRS and CDR2 is YFSETQ. V was shortened by 4 bases and J by 3 bases, with 14 bases between the two germline ends. CDR3 protein: CASSPSTGHYEQYF. The DNA for the CDR3 is TGCGCCAGCAGCCCCTCGACAGGCCACTACGAGCAGTACTTC. Together with reference TRBV5-1 and TRBJ2-7, the CDR3 gives the full variable domain: KAGVTQTPRYLIKTRGQQVTLSCSPISGHRSVSWYQQTPGQGLQFLFEYFSETQRNKGNFPGRFSGRQFSNSRSEMNVSTLELGDSALYLCASSPSTGHYEQYFGPGTRLTVT.

This clonotype was observed many times. V and J are TRBV28 and TRBJ2-1; TRBD2 matches 10 bases. The V and J ends lost 6 bases and 5 bases, in that order; junction bases with no gene match: 10. This CDR3 region has 16 residues. Germline V gene sequence: CDR1 MDHEN, CDR2 SYDVKM. CDR3 nucleotide sequence: TGTGCCAGCAGGAAGCTTCTAGCGGGAGCCCACAATGAGCAGTTCTTC. Encoded protein: CASRKLLAGAHNEQFF.

This clonotype occurred many times. The chain recombines TRBV7-2 with TRBJ2-5; 12 bases match TRBD2. The CDR3 sequence is 15 residues long. The V segment lost 6 bases and the J segment 1 base; nucleotides outside the gene matches: 3. CDR1 SGHTA and CDR2 FQGNSA come from the germline V gene. The CDR3 loop is CASRRTSGIQETQYF. The CDR3 DNA sequence: TGTGCCAGCAGGAGGACTAGCGGGATCCAAGAGACCCAGTACTTC.

The table lists this clonotype with many counts. The chain couples TRBV20-1 to TRBJ2-1, with D perhaps matching TRBD1 (6 bases). CDR3 length: 14 residues. V lost 0 bases and J 7 bases, leaving 13 bases between the germline ends. Germline V CDR1 and CDR2: DFQATT, SNEGSKA (reference sequence). In DNA, the CDR3 is TGCAGTGCTAGAGATCTAGGACAGAGGAATGAGCAGTTCTTC. Translating gives CSARDLGQRNEQFF.

J is TRBJ2-7 and V is TRBV7-8; possible D gene TRBD1, 6 bases. Trimming removed 0 bases at V and 1 base at J, with 13 bases between. This CDR3 contains 16 residues. Germline V gives CDR1 SGHVS, CDR2 FQNEAQ. The CDR3 reads CASSLARAGASYEQYF. DNA for the CDR3: TGTGCCAGCAGCTTAGCAAGGGCAGGGGCATCCTACGAGCAGTACTTC.

A note on this clonotype: This may arise from a read error, as a much more abundant clone is one base away. The chain recombines TRBV29-1 with TRBJ2-5; 10 nucleotides agree with TRBD2. With 4 bases clipped from V and 2 bases from J, the junction kept 4 bases outside the gene matches. CDR1 is SQVTM and CDR2 is ANQGSEA in the germline V gene. CDR3 size: 14 residues. CDR3 sequence (DNA): TGCAGCGTTGTGAGCGGGAGGGTACAAGAGACCCAGTACTTC. Translation gives CSVVSGRVQETQYF. Filled out from reference TRBV29-1 and TRBJ2-5, the complete variable domain reads SAVISQKPSRDICQRGTSLTIQCQVDSQVTMMFWYRQQPGQSLTLIATANQGSEATYESGFVIDKFPISRPNLTFSTLTVSNMSPEDSSIYLCSVVSGRVQETQYFGPGTRLLVL.

The genes are TRBV19 and TRBJ2-1; D is possibly TRBD1 (6 bases). The CDR3 covers 13 residues. V shed 7 bases and J shed 5 bases, with 12 bases lying between them. CDR1 is LNHDA, CDR2 SQIVND, per germline (reference sequence). The DNA of the CDR3 is TGTGCCAGTACCAGGACAGTTAACAATGAGCAGTTCTTC. This codes for CASTRTVNNEQFF.

Ten or more counts support this clonotype. The genes are TRBV24-1 and TRBJ1-5, with TRBD1 matching over 10 bases. Trimming took 4 bases from V and 3 from J; bases not matched to a gene: 5. CDR1 KGHDR and CDR2 SFDVKD come from the germline V gene. The CDR3 contains 16 residues. DNA for the CDR3: TGTGCCACCAGTGACGGGACAGGGGTTAACAATCAGCCCCAGCATTTT. Translation gives CATSDGTGVNNQPQHF.

This clonotype was detected only a few times. The chain uses TRBV5-4 and TRBJ2-1; the match to TRBD2 covers 13 bases. The V segment lost 4 bases and the J segment 10 bases; nucleotides outside the gene matches: 17. There are 18 residues in the CDR3. Looked up from germline, CDR1 is SGHNT and CDR2 is YYREEE (reference sequence). The CDR3 is CASSGTSGNARRSREQFF. The CDR3 DNA is TGTGCCAGCAGCGGGACTAGCGGGAATGCACGTCGTTCCAGGGAGCAGTTCTTC.

The chain combines TRBV19 with TRBJ1-2; no clear D. Germline values: CDR1 LNHDA, CDR2 SQIVND (reference sequence). Trimming shortened V by 6 bases and J by 4 bases, and 15 bases separated the two germline ends. This CDR3 has 14 residues. The CDR3 DNA reads TGTGCCAGTAGGATGGGGATGGAACGCTATGGCTACACCTTC. Its protein is CASRMGMERYGYTF.